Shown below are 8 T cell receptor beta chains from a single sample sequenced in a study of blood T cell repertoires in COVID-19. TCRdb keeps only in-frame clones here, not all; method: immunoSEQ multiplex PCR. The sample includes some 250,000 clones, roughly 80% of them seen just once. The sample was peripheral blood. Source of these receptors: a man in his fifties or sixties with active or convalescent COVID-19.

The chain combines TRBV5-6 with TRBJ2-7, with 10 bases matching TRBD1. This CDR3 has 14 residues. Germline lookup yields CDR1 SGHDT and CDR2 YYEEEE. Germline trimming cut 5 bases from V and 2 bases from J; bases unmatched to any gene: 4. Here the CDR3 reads CASSQDRGTYEQYF. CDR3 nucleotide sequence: TGTGCCAGCAGTCAGGACAGGGGGACCTACGAGCAGTACTTC.

CDR3 sequence reads: CASTWDRGGKLFF. CDR3 DNA sequence: TGTGCCAGCACCTGGGACAGGGGCGGGAAACTGTTTTTT. This chain uses TRBV28 with TRBJ1-4, with TRBD1 identical over 10 bases. The CDR3 has 13 residues. Germline V gene data show CDR1 as MDHEN and CDR2 as SYDVKM. The V segment lost 7 bases and the J segment 11 bases; nucleotides outside the gene matches: 7.

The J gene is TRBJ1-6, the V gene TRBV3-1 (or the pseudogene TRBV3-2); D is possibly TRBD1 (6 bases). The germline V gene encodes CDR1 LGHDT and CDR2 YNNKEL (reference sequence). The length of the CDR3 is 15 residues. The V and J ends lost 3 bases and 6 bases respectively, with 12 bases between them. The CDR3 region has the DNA TGTGCCAGCAGCCAGGGCAGGGGCGCTAATTCACCCCTCCACTTT. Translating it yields CASSQGRGANSPLHF.

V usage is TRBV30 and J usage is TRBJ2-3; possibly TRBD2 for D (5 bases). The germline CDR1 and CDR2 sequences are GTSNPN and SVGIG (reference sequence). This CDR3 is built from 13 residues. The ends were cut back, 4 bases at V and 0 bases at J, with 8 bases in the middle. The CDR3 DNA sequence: TGTGCCTGGAACAGAGGGAGCACAGATACGCAGTATTTT. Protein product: CAWNRGSTDTQYF.

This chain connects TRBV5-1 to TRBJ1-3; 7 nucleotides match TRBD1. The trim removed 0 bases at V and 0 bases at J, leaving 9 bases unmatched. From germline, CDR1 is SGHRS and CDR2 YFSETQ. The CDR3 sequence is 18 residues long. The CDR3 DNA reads TGCGCCAGCAGCTTGGGGACAGGACTCCAAAGCTCTGGAAACACCATATATTTT. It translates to CASSLGTGLQSSGNTIYF.

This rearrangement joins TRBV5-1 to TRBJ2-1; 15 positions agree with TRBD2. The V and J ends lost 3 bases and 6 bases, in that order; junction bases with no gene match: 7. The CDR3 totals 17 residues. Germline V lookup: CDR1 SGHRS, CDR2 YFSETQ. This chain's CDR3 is CASSSEPGLAGGNEQFF. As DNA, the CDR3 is TGCGCCAGCAGCTCAGAACCGGGACTAGCGGGGGGCAATGAGCAGTTCTTC.

The DNA of the CDR3 is TGTGCCAGCAGTAGAACCGGGACAGGGAAAAACATTCAGTACTTC. This encodes CASSRTGTGKNIQYF. This rearrangement joins TRBV27 to TRBJ2-4; 9 bases map to TRBD1. Germline V gene lookup returns CDR1 MNHEY and CDR2 SMNVEV (reference sequence). The CDR3 extends over 15 amino acids. J lost 4 bases, V lost 5 bases, and 6 bases had no gene match.

The CDR3 protein is CASSLRQGNTIYF. The CDR3, as DNA: TGTGCCAGCAGCCTGCGACAGGGAAACACCATATATTTT. The chain carries TRBV4-2 and TRBJ1-3, with D possibly being TRBD1 (5 bases). The CDR3 length is 13 residues. V was clipped by 4 bases and J by 4 bases, with 8 bases between them. CDR1 and CDR2 from the germline V gene are LGHNA and YNFKEQ.